These T cell receptor beta chains were read from a single sample in a study of blood T cells in healthy people across ages. Each CDR3 protein gets one entry after TCRdb re-called the 5' RACE reads with MiXCR. This table has 1.5 million to 2 million distinct CDR3 sequences, about 39% appearing once. Specimen: blood. The source of these receptors is a human donor in good health. CDR3s include the opening cysteine and the closing phenylalanine or tryptophan. Fields, in order: J gene, clone size, D gene, V gene, CDR3 DNA, CDR3 protein. The D gene is left open where the match is weak. Clone size is stated in some rows and not others, as once, few, many or a class when expanded.

TRBJ2-5 | . | TRBD2 | TRBV7-3 | TGTGCCAGCGAAGCGGGGGAACAAGAGACCCAGTACTTC | CASEAGEQETQYF
TRBJ2-5 | . | TRBD2 | TRBV6-2/TRBV6-3 | TGTGCCAGCAAGCGGGGACGAGAGACCCAGTACTTC | CASKRGRETQYF
TRBJ1-4 | . | . | TRBV7-9 | TGTGCCAGCAGCACCAGCGATGAAAAACTGTTTTTT | CASSTSDEKLFF
TRBJ2-3 | . | . | TRBV7-7 | TGTGCCAGCAGCATAACTAGCCGCCGCACAGATACGCAGTATTTT | CASSITSRRTDTQYF
TRBJ1-2 | . | . | TRBV4-3 | TGCGCCAGCAGCCAAGGCATAGGGGACTCAACATCTGGCTACACCTTC | CASSQGIGDSTSGYTF
TRBJ2-5 | . | TRBD2 | TRBV4-1 | TGCGCCAGCAGCCAAGGCCCAACTAGCGGGGGTCGGGAGACCCAGTACTTC | CASSQGPTSGGRETQYF
TRBJ1-2 | few | TRBD1 | TRBV6-5 | TGTGCCAGCAGTTACTCGCCGGGACAGGCGATCTATGGCTACACCTTC | CASSYSPGQAIYGYTF
TRBJ1-2 | few | . | TRBV20-1 | TGCAGTGCTAGAACCGCTCGGGGAACGGGCTACACCTTC | CSARTARGTGYTF
TRBJ2-3 | . | TRBD1 | TRBV9 | TGTGCCAGCAGCCTGGGGGACAGCTCTACGGTTACGCAGTATTTT | CASSLGDSSTVTQYF
TRBJ2-2 | once | . | TRBV5-1 | TGCGTCAGCAGCCTGGACATAGACACCGGGGAGCTGTTTTTT | CVSSLDIDTGELFF
TRBJ2-7 | . | . | TRBV7-2 | TGTGCCAGCAGCTTAGTCCCAGGGATAACCTACGAGCAGTACTTC | CASSLVPGITYEQYF
TRBJ1-4 | . | . | TRBV11-2 | TGTGCCAGCAGCTTAGGAGTCACAGGGACGGCAGCAACTAATGAAAAACTGTTTTTT | CASSLGVTGTAATNEKLFF
TRBJ1-2 | . | TRBD1 | TRBV2 | TGTGCCAGCAGTCTTCCCGGACAGGGAGACAACTATGGCTACACCTTC | CASSLPGQGDNYGYTF
TRBJ1-1 | few | . | TRBV29-1 | TGCAGCGTAAAACAGGGCCCCAACACTGAAGCTTTCTTT | CSVKQGPNTEAFF
TRBJ1-2 | . | . | TRBV7-9 | TGTGCCGGCAGCAGGGACGGAAGCTATGGAGGCTACACCTTC | CAGSRDGSYGGYTF
TRBJ2-3 | . | TRBD2 | TRBV7-3 | TGTGCCAGCAGCACTCAAGCGGGGAACACAGATATGCAGTATTTT | CASSTQAGNTDMQYF
TRBJ2-1 | . | . | TRBV7-2 | TGTGCCAGCAGCACCTACAGGAATGAGCAGTTCTTC | CASSTYRNEQFF
TRBJ1-2 | few | . | TRBV29-1 | TGCAGCGTTGTAAGGGGCCGGGAACGAGGCTACACCTTC | CSVVRGRERGYTF
TRBJ2-1 | many | . | TRBV20-1 | TGCAGTGCTAGAGGGCCGACTAGTACGAATGAGCAGTTCTTC | CSARGPTSTNEQFF
TRBJ1-2 | . | . | TRBV4-1 | TGCGCCAGCAGCCACAATTCAGCTAACTATGGCTACACCTTC | CASSHNSANYGYTF
TRBJ2-3 | few | TRBD1 | TRBV7-8 | TGTGCCAGCAGCTTCCGGGACAGGGGGCAAGCAGATACGCAGTATTTT | CASSFRDRGQADTQYF
TRBJ2-1 | . | . | TRBV6-6 | TGTGCCAGCGGGCCCTCGCTGTATGAGCAGTTCTTC | CASGPSLYEQFF
TRBJ1-2 | few | . | TRBV4-3 | TGCGCCAGCAGCCAAGGGAAGGGGTGGAACTATGGCTACACCTTC | CASSQGKGWNYGYTF
TRBJ1-2 | . | . | TRBV28 | TGTGCCAGCAGTCCCCCGGGGAACGTCGGTGGCTACACCTTC | CASSPPGNVGGYTF
TRBJ1-6 | . | TRBD1 | TRBV5-1 | TGCGCCAGCAGCTTTACGGGACAGGGGAATTCACCCCTCCACTTT | CASSFTGQGNSPLHF
TRBJ2-7 | . | . | TRBV5-1 | TGCGCCAGCAGCTCCGGACAGAGTGCCTACGAGCGGTACTTC | CASSSGQSAYERYF
TRBJ1-2 | few | . | TRBV11-2 | TGTGCCAGCAGCCAGGACGGGACTTTCACAGGCTACACCTTC | CASSQDGTFTGYTF
TRBJ2-7 | once | . | TRBV15 | TGTGCCACCAGCAGTGGTCCGGGTCTCTACGAGCAGTACTTC | CATSSGPGLYEQYF
TRBJ2-5 | few | TRBD2 | TRBV7-4 | TGTGCCAGCAGCCCCAGACTAGCGGATGATCTGACCCAGTACTTC | CASSPRLADDLTQYF
TRBJ2-3 | . | . | TRBV6-1 | TGTGCCAGCACCAGGGACACCATCACAGATACGCAGTATTTT | CASTRDTITDTQYF
TRBJ2-3 | many | . | TRBV12-3/TRBV12-4 | TGTGCCAGCAGTCCTCGCTGGGGGGGCACAGATACGCAGTATTTT | CASSPRWGGTDTQYF
TRBJ2-3 | . | . | TRBV6-1 | TGTGCCAGCAGGGGATCAGGGGCCCTCGCAGATACGCAGTATTTT | CASRGSGALADTQYF
TRBJ1-2 | . | TRBD1 | TRBV12-3/TRBV12-4 | TGTGCCTGCAGGACAGGTTCGGATGGCTACACCTTC | CACRTGSDGYTF
TRBJ2-3 | . | TRBD2 | TRBV5-1 | TGCGCCAGCGGTTCAGGACTAGCGGAATTCACAGATACGCAGTATTTT | CASGSGLAEFTDTQYF
TRBJ2-3 | few | . | TRBV5-1 | TGCGCCAGCCAGGACTATCTAGATACGCAGTATTTT | CASQDYLDTQYF